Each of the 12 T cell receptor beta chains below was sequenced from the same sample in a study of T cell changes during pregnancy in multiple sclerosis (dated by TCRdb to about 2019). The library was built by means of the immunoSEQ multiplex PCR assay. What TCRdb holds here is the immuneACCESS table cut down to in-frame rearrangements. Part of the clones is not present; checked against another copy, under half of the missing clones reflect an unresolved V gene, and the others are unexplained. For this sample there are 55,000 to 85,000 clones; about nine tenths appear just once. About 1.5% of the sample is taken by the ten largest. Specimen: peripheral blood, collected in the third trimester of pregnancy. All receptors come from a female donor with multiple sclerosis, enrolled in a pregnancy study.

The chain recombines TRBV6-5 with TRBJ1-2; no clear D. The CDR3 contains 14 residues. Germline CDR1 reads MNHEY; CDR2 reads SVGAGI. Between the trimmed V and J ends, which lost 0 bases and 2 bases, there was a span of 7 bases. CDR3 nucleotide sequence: TGTGCCAGCAGTTACTCGGGCACGAACTATGGCTACACCTTC. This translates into CASSYSGTNYGYTF.

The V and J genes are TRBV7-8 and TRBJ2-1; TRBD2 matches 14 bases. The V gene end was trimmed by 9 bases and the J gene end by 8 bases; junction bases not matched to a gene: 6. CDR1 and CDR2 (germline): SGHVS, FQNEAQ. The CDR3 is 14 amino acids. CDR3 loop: CASRLAGGPDEQFF. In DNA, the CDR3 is TGTGCCAGTCGACTAGCGGGAGGGCCGGATGAGCAGTTCTTC.

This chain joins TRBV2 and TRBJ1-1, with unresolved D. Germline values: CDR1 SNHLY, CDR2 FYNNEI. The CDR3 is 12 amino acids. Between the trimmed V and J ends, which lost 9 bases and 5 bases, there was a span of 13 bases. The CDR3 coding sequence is TGTGCCAGTAGGAACGGGAATACTGAAGCTTTCTTT. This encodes CASRNGNTEAFF.

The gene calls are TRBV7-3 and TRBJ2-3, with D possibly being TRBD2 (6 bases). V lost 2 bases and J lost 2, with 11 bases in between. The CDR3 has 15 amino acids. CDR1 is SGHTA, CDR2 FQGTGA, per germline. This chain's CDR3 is CASSLGTGLTDTQYF. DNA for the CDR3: TGTGCCAGCAGCTTAGGGACGGGACTCACAGATACGCAGTATTTT.

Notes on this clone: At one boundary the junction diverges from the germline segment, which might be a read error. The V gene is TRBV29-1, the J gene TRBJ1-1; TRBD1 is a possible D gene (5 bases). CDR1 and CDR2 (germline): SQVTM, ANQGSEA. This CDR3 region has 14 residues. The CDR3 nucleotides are TGCAGCGTTGTAGGTCAGGGTTTGAAGACTGAAGCTTTCTTT. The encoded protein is CSVVGQGLKTEAFF. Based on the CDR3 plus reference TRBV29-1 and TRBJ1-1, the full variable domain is SAVISQKPSRDICQRGTSLTIQCQVDSQVTMMFWYRQQPGQSLTLIATANQGSEATYESGFVIDKFPISRPNLTFSTLTVSNMSPEDSSIYLCSVVGQGLKTEAFFGQGTRLTVV.

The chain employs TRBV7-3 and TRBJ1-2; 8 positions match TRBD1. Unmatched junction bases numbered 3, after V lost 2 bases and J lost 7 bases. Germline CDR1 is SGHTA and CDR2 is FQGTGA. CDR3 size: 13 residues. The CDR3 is CASSLGTGFGYTF. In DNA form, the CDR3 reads TGTGCCAGCAGCTTAGGGACAGGTTTTGGCTACACCTTC.

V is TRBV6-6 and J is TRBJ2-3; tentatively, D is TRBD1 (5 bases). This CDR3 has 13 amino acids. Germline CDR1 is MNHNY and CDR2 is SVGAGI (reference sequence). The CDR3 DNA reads TGTGCGGGCAAAGGGGCCAGCACAGATACGCAGTATTTT. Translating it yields CAGKGASTDTQYF.

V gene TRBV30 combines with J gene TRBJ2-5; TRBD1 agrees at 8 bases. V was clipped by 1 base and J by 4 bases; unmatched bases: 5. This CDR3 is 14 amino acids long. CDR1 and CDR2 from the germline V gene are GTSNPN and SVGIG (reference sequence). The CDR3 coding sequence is TGTGCCTGGAGTGGGACAGGGTCGGGAGAGACCCAGTACTTC. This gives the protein CAWSGTGSGETQYF.

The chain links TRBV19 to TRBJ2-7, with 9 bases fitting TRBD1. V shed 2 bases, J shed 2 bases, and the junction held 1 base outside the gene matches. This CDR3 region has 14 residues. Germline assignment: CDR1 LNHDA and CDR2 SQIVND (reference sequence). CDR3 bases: TGTGCCAGTAGTATATGGACAGGGGCCTACGAGCAGTACTTC. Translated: CASSIWTGAYEQYF.

CDR3 nucleotide sequence: TGTGCCTGGAGTGTCTGGGGGGGCGAAATGGGAAAACTGTTTTTT. Residues: CAWSVWGGEMGKLFF. The chain recombines TRBV30 with TRBJ1-4, with TRBD1 as a possible D gene (6 bases). The germline CDR1 and CDR2 sequences are GTSNPN and SVGIG (reference sequence). The ends were cut back, 0 bases at V and 10 bases at J, with 18 bases in the middle. CDR3 length: 15 residues.

The CDR3 DNA is TGCAGTGCTAGAGATATGGCCGAAGCTTTCTTT. This sequence encodes CSARDMAEAFF. V and J are TRBV20-1 and TRBJ1-1; no clear D gene. Trimming left V 0 bases short and J 8 bases short, with 7 bases between. CDR3 length equals 11 residues. The V gene's germline CDR1 is DFQATT and CDR2 SNEGSKA (reference sequence).

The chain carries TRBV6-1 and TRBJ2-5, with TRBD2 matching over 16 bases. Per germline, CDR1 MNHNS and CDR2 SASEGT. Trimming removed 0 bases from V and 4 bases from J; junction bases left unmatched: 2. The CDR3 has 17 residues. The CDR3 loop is CASSEAGLAGGLETQYF. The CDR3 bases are TGTGCCAGCAGTGAAGCGGGACTAGCGGGGGGGTTAGAGACCCAGTACTTC.